The 19 T cell receptor beta chains listed next were all sequenced from one sample in a study of tumor and adjacent non-tumor tissue in lung cancer (dated by TCRdb to between 2018 and 2020). The library was obtained by multiplex PCR. The run used an Illumina HiSeq 2500. Following protocols modified from ARM-PCR, the researchers constructed TCRbeta libraries through three rounds of nested PCR with primers (Table S4). The public reads were run again by TCRdb, first through fastp at Q25 and then through MiXCR, and only productive beta chains were kept. Records with the same CDR3 protein are collapsed into one entry carrying the most frequent genes and DNA. The sample contains about 80,000 distinct CDR3 sequences, around 77% of them found a single time. About 9.5% of the sample belongs to the ten largest clones. Bulk unsorted tissue served as the source for RNA extraction, and RNA quality was assessed using a NanoDrop ND-1000 and an Agilent 2100.

Sequenced input: lung tumor tissue. These receptors all come from a woman aged 35 to 49 with non-small cell lung cancer.

In regard to this clonotype: Since a much larger clone is just one base distant, this may be a read error. This chain joins TRBV7-9 and TRBJ2-7, with unresolved D. V lost 6 bases and J lost 5, with 17 bases in between. Germline-derived CDR1 and CDR2 are SEHNR and FQNEAQ (reference sequence). The CDR3 runs 14 residues. CDR3 bases: TGTGCCAGCAGGCTAGACTCGTCCCCTAACGAGCAGTACTTC. It specifies CASRLDSSPNEQYF.

The chain uses TRBV11-2 and TRBJ2-1; unclear D gene. Trimming took 2 bases from V and 4 from J, leaving 15 bases between them. The length of the CDR3 is 16 residues. From germline, CDR1 is SGHAT and CDR2 FQNNGV. CDR3 in amino acids: CASSLTWSSNYNEQFF. The CDR3 DNA reads as TGTGCCAGCAGCTTAACGTGGTCCAGCAATTACAATGAGCAGTTCTTC.

This clonotype turned up a few times. One end of the junction does not line up with germline, which may come from a read error. The chain has TRBV10-1 and TRBJ2-2, with D tentatively TRBD2 (6 bases). The CDR3 runs to 14 residues. Per germline, CDR1 WNHNN and CDR2 SYGVQD (reference sequence). CDR3 in amino acids: CASSGRVETGELSF. The DNA of the CDR3 is TGCGCCAGCAGTGGGAGGGTGGAGACCGGGGAGCTGTCTTTT.

The chain employs TRBV5-1 and TRBJ2-5, with D perhaps matching TRBD2 (6 bases). The CDR3 totals 15 residues. Trimming took off 2 bases at V and 1 base at J, with 12 bases between the two ends. Germline V gene lookup returns CDR1 SGHRS and CDR2 YFSETQ. The CDR3 sequence: CASSLRLGSQETQYF. The CDR3 DNA follows: TGCGCCAGCAGCTTACGACTAGGATCCCAAGAGACCCAGTACTTC.

Concerning this clonotype itself: Since the CDR3 does not end with the conserved phenylalanine or tryptophan, this likely comes from a read error. The limits of the CDR3 on the DNA are not certain, so only TCRdb's listed CDR3 is given. The chain couples TRBV5-5 to TRBJ1-6; the table's TRBD1 call for D was not verified on the DNA. The CDR3 spans 13 amino acids, including both terminal residues. Germline V gene lookup returns CDR1 SGHKS and CDR2 YYEKEE (reference sequence). The CDR3: CASSGQGGSPLRL.

This clonotype was picked up a small number of times. The J gene is TRBJ2-1, the V gene TRBV27, with D possibly matching TRBD1 (5 bases). CDR1 is MNHEY and CDR2 is SMNVEV in the germline V gene (reference sequence). The CDR3 is made up of 16 amino acids. Deletions cut 1 base from V and 2 bases from J, with 12 bases between. CDR3 sequence: CASSLLGQGAYNEQFF. In nucleotides, the CDR3 is TGTGCCAGCAGTTTATTGGGTCAGGGTGCCTACAATGAGCAGTTCTTC.

Note on this clonotype: An end of the junction differs from the germline gene, which may be a read error. The rearrangement links TRBV12-3 or TRBV12-4 to TRBJ1-1; D uncertain. This CDR3 has 15 residues. The CDR3 DNA reads as TGTGCCTGCAGCCTCTCGGCCAGGCTGAACACTGAAGCTTTCTTT. Translation gives CACSLSARLNTEAFF.

Notes on this clonotype: The junction departs from germline at one end; a sequencing error may be responsible. CDR3 nucleotide sequence: TGTGCCAGCAGTTACATGGTGGGGGCTTCTACTAACTCCTATAATCCACCCCTCCACTTT. Translation gives CASSYMVGASTNSYNPPLHF. The chain is built from TRBV6-5 and TRBJ1-6, with D possibly being TRBD1 (6 bases). Per germline, CDR1 MNHEY and CDR2 SVGAGI. The CDR3 has 20 amino acids.

A note on this clonotype: Its ends do not fully match the called genes, so a read error is possible. The CDR3 DNA is TGTGTCAGCAGTTTAGAAGGAGCTCAAGAGACCCAATACTTC. It specifies CVSSLEGAQETQYF. The chain recombines TRBV12-3 or TRBV12-4 with TRBJ2-5, with unresolved D. The CDR3 extends over 14 amino acids.

The chain couples TRBV6-2 or TRBV6-3 to TRBJ2-2; tentative D call: TRBD2 (6 bases). The ends were cut back, 6 bases at V and 5 bases at J, with 19 bases in the middle. The CDR3 loop spans 16 amino acids. Germline V gene lookup returns CDR1 MNHEY and CDR2 SVGEGT. This CDR3 is CASRPGAAEGTGELFF. As DNA, the CDR3 is TGTGCCAGCAGACCCGGGGCAGCGGAGGGGACCGGGGAGCTGTTTTTT.

Worth noting for this clonotype: A read error may produce the germline difference seen at one junction end. The CDR3 DNA reads as TGCAGTGCTAGAAATCTCAGAGGCGGGGAGCCCCGGCATTTT. Translation gives CSARNLRGGEPRHF. The J gene is TRBJ1-5, the V gene TRBV20-1; D not certain. This CDR3 spans 14 amino acids. Per germline, CDR1 DFQATT and CDR2 SNEGSKA (reference sequence).

With respect to this clonotype: One end of the junction fails to match germline, which may point to a read error. The rearrangement links TRBV29-1 to TRBJ2-1; 11 nucleotides align to TRBD2. The CDR3 is 16 amino acids. Germline V gene sequence: CDR1 SQVTM, CDR2 ANQGSEA. The CDR3 loop is CSIEAMSSGRGGEQFF. The CDR3 DNA follows: TGTAGCATTGAAGCAATGAGTAGCGGGAGGGGGGGTGAGCAGTTCTTC.

The CDR3 coding sequence is TGTGCCAGCTCAGAGGCGAATGAGCAGTTCTTC. Residues: CASSEANEQFF. The V call is TRBV18, the J call TRBJ2-1; D uncertain. CDR3 length: 11 amino acids. V was trimmed by 5 bases and J by 7 bases, leaving 6 bases between them. Looked up from germline, CDR1 is KGHSH and CDR2 is LQKENI.

Details on this clonotype: The junction differs from germline at one of its ends, possibly a read error. The genes are TRBV28 and TRBJ2-5, with 7 bases matching TRBD1. CDR3 length: 13 amino acids. Germline V gives CDR1 MDHEN, CDR2 SYDVKM. For the CDR3, the DNA is TGTACCAGCAGCCCTGACAGGGAAGGGACCCAGTACTTC. Its protein is CTSSPDREGTQYF.

Details on this clonotype: This likely comes from a read error, as the CDR3 has no conserved phenylalanine or tryptophan at its end. It is unclear where the CDR3 begins or ends on the DNA, so no DNA is shown, and the CDR3 is as TCRdb lists it. The gene calls are TRBV6-2 or TRBV6-3 and TRBJ2-7; the table's D call of TRBD2 was not tested on the DNA. From germline, CDR1 is MNHEY and CDR2 SVGEGT. Ends included, the CDR3 has 13 residues. The CDR3 sequence is CASSYGRWRGVQL.

About this clonotype: The final CDR3 position lacks the conserved phenylalanine or tryptophan, pointing to a likely read error. In nucleotides, the CDR3 is TGTAGCGTTGGGTACTATGAGCAGTTCTTG. Protein product: CSVGYYEQFL. The rearrangement uses TRBV29-1 and TRBJ2-1; TRBD2 is a possible D gene (5 bases). The CDR3 consists of 10 residues. Germline V gene lookup returns CDR1 SQVTM and CDR2 ANQGSEA.

The chain has TRBV11-3 and TRBJ2-1; the match to TRBD1 covers 7 bases. The CDR3 has 15 residues. J was trimmed by 4 bases and V by 9 bases; bases with no gene match: 12. Germline CDR1 is SGHNT and CDR2 is YENEEA. The CDR3 region is CASSPEQGSYNEQFF. CDR3 bases: TGTGCCAGTAGCCCGGAACAGGGGTCTTACAATGAGCAGTTCTTC.

The gene calls are TRBV20-1 and TRBJ2-3; possibly TRBD2 for D (6 bases). With 8 bases removed from V and 3 bases from J, the gap between germline ends came to 21 bases. Germline V gene data show CDR1 as DFQATT and CDR2 as SNEGSKA (reference sequence). This CDR3 is 15 amino acids long. The chain's CDR3 is CSIDTRVGGTDTQYF. As DNA, the CDR3 is TGCAGTATTGACACTAGAGTTGGGGGGACAGATACGCAGTATTTT.

This sequence joins TRBV11-2 and TRBJ2-5; maybe TRBD2 (6 bases). Trimming shortened V by 8 bases and J by 7 bases, and 29 bases separated the two germline ends. Germline CDR1 reads SGHAT; CDR2 reads FQNNGV. The CDR3 has 17 residues. This CDR3 is CASGAPPGGATGVTQYF. CDR3 bases: TGTGCCAGCGGCGCCCCACCGGGCGGGGCTACGGGAGTGACCCAGTACTTC.